Listed below are T cell receptor beta chains from one sample, sequenced in a study of T cell responses to AZD1222 COVID-19 vaccine. Sequencing used immunoSEQ multiplex PCR; TCRdb keeps in-frame clones, though not all of them. The sample contains about 120,000 clones, approximately 89% of which appear only once. The sequenced sample was peripheral blood, obtained on day 0 of AZD1222 vaccination. These receptors all stem from an adult in good health. CDR3s include the opening cysteine and the closing phenylalanine or tryptophan. The D gene is left open where the match is weak. The size field is filled for only some rows; it gives once, few, many or a size class.

>TRBV4-1|NA|TRBJ1-4|NA
CASSLGATNEKLFF
TGCGCCAGCAGCCTAGGGGCAACTAATGAAAAACTGTTTTTT
>TRBV11-2|NA|TRBJ2-1|NA
CASSLVAGVIYNEQFF
TGTGCCAGCAGCTTAGTGGCAGGAGTCATTTACAATGAGCAGTTCTTC
>TRBV4-2|NA|TRBJ1-1|NA
CASSQVTENTEAFF
TGTGCCAGCAGCCAAGTAACGGAGAACACTGAAGCTTTCTTT
>TRBV30|NA|TRBJ1-1|NA
CAGETGPGTEAFF
TGTGCCGGGGAAACAGGGCCGGGCACTGAAGCTTTCTTT
>TRBV6-1|TRBD2|TRBJ2-7|NA
CASSDSMTSRSIYEQYF
TGTGCCAGCAGTGATTCTATGACTAGCCGGTCCATTTACGAGCAGTACTTC
>TRBV5-1|NA|TRBJ2-7|NA
CASSLDRGGKEQYF
TGCGCCAGCAGCTTGGACAGGGGAGGCAAGGAGCAGTACTTC
>TRBV27|TRBD1|TRBJ1-5|NA
CASSGTGHSNQPQHF
TGTGCCAGCAGTGGGACAGGCCATAGCAATCAGCCCCAGCATTTT
>TRBV10-3|NA|TRBJ1-5|once
CASRDRVSNQPQHF
TGTGCCAGCCGAGACAGAGTGAGCAATCAGCCCCAGCATTTT
>TRBV14|NA|TRBJ2-5|NA
CASSQSGGRETQYF
TGTGCCAGCAGCCAATCGGGCGGACGGGAGACCCAGTACTTC
>TRBV7-9|TRBD1|TRBJ1-4|NA
CASSYSPGTGRLNEKLFF
TGTGCCAGCAGCTACAGCCCCGGGACAGGCCGTCTTAATGAAAAACTGTTTTTT
>TRBV27|TRBD1|TRBJ2-7|NA
CASSFQRQGGEQYF
TGTGCCAGCAGTTTTCAGCGACAGGGGGGCGAGCAGTACTTC
>TRBV19|TRBD1|TRBJ1-4|NA
CASSTTGAGEKLFF
TGTGCCAGTAGTACGACAGGGGCCGGTGAAAAACTGTTTTTT
>TRBV4-3|TRBD1|TRBJ1-2|NA
CASSQARQGYGYTF
TGCGCCAGCAGCCAAGCGAGACAGGGCTATGGCTACACCTTC
>TRBV18|NA|TRBJ1-5|NA
CASSPLFGGGTGTQHF
TGTGCCAGCTCACCACTTTTCGGTGGCGGTACAGGGACCCAGCATTTT
>TRBV6-2/TRBV6-3|NA|TRBJ1-2|NA
CASSYAGPKQRYGYTF
TGTGCCAGCAGTTACGCAGGACCAAAACAGCGGTATGGCTACACCTTC
>TRBV7-7|NA|TRBJ2-3|NA
CASSFGVQGPSGTDTQYF
TGTGCTAGCAGCTTCGGTGTTCAGGGACCTTCGGGCACAGATACGCAGTATTTT
>TRBV14|NA|TRBJ1-2|NA
CASRMTGVNYGYTF
TGTGCCAGCAGGATGACAGGTGTTAACTATGGCTACACCTTC
>TRBV24-1|TRBD1|TRBJ2-7|NA
CAAQDRLTYEQYF
TGTGCCGCCCAGGACAGGTTAACCTACGAGCAGTACTTC
>TRBV5-1|TRBD1|TRBJ1-2|once
CASSLGTGDDGYTF
TGCGCCAGCAGCTTAGGGACAGGGGATGATGGCTACACCTTC
>TRBV4-2|TRBD2|TRBJ2-2|NA
CASSQFLAGDPGELFF
TGTGCCAGCAGCCAATTTCTAGCGGGAGACCCCGGGGAGCTGTTTTTT
>TRBV10-2|NA|TRBJ1-2|NA
CASSESKGYDYGYTF
TGCGCCAGCAGTGAGTCAAAGGGATATGACTATGGCTACACCTTC
>TRBV6-4|NA|TRBJ2-2|few
CASSVEAEGTGELFF
TGTGCCAGCAGTGTAGAGGCTGAGGGCACCGGGGAGCTGTTTTTT
>TRBV7-2|NA|TRBJ2-2|NA
CASSLEASLNTGELFF
TGTGCCAGCAGCTTAGAGGCTAGCCTGAACACCGGGGAGCTGTTTTTT
>TRBV5-1|TRBD1|TRBJ1-1|NA
CASSADRRNTEAFF
TGCGCCAGCAGCGCGGACAGGAGGAACACTGAAGCTTTCTTT
>TRBV4-1|TRBD1|TRBJ1-2|NA
CASSQGGTGDRNGYTF
TGCGCCAGCAGCCAAGGAGGGACAGGGGACCGGAATGGCTACACCTTC
>TRBV2|NA|TRBJ1-1|few
CARELGRQENTEAFF
TGTGCCAGGGAACTCGGGAGACAGGAGAACACTGAAGCTTTCTTT
>TRBV4-2|NA|TRBJ1-5|NA
CASSQENRDDQPQHF
TGTGCCAGCAGCCAAGAAAACAGGGACGATCAGCCCCAGCATTTT
>TRBV11-1|TRBD2|TRBJ2-3|NA
CASSAFSRGATDTQYF
TGTGCCAGCAGCGCCTTCTCGCGGGGGGCCACAGATACGCAGTATTTT
>TRBV30|TRBD2|TRBJ2-3|NA
CAWSLGLAGSPGVDTQYF
TGTGCCTGGAGTTTGGGACTAGCGGGGTCCCCGGGTGTGGATACGCAGTATTTT
>TRBV19|NA|TRBJ1-4|NA
CASNQNTNEKLFF
TGTGCCAGTAATCAGAATACTAATGAAAAACTGTTTTTT
>TRBV9|NA|TRBJ1-6|NA
CASSVSDSNNSPLHF
TGTGCCAGCAGCGTAAGTGACAGTAATAATTCACCCCTCCACTTT
>TRBV6-5|TRBD1|TRBJ1-2|NA
CASRETGSYTF
TGTGCCAGCAGGGAGACAGGGAGCTACACCTTC
>TRBV2|TRBD2|TRBJ2-7|NA
CASSGLAGTLPYEQYF
TGTGCCAGCAGTGGGCTAGCGGGGACCCTACCCTACGAGCAGTACTTC
>TRBV7-6|NA|TRBJ2-7|NA
CASSNEGGIRYEQYF
TGTGCCAGCAGCAATGAAGGGGGGATTCGCTACGAGCAGTACTTC
>TRBV28|NA|TRBJ1-1|NA
CASSFQLNTEAFF
TGTGCCAGCAGTTTTCAGCTGAACACTGAAGCTTTCTTT
>TRBV7-9|NA|TRBJ2-7|NA
CASSGGTPYEQYF
TGTGCCAGCAGCGGAGGTACACCTTACGAGCAGTACTTC
>TRBV24-1|TRBD1|TRBJ2-2|NA
CAAGTGGGTGELFF
TGTGCCGCAGGGACAGGGGGCGGCACCGGGGAGCTGTTTTTT
>TRBV7-9|NA|TRBJ1-2|few
CASSLVGGSVNGYTF
TGTGCCAGCAGCTTAGTCGGGGGGTCGGTGAATGGCTACACCTTC
>TRBV7-6|NA|TRBJ2-5|NA
CASSLVIPQRVGQETQYF
TGTGCCAGCAGCTTAGTAATACCGCAGCGAGTCGGGCAAGAGACCCAGTACTTC
>TRBV28|NA|TRBJ1-1|NA
CASSGQIDEAFF
TGTGCCAGCAGCGGACAGATTGATGAAGCTTTCTTT
>TRBV28|TRBD1|TRBJ2-3|NA
CASSLWTGGADTQYF
TGTGCCAGCAGTTTGTGGACAGGGGGCGCAGATACGCAGTATTTT
>TRBV12-3/TRBV12-4|NA|TRBJ1-3|NA
CASSLSPGNTIYF
TGTGCCAGCAGTTTGTCTCCGGGAAACACCATATATTTT
>TRBV6-1|NA|TRBJ1-2|NA
CASSDKGRTIGYTF
TGTGCCAGCAGTGATAAGGGGAGAACTATTGGCTACACCTTC
>TRBV7-2|TRBD1|TRBJ2-2|NA
CASSPGTGVAGELFF
TGTGCCAGCAGCCCTGGGACAGGGGTGGCCGGGGAGCTGTTTTTT
>TRBV4-1|NA|TRBJ1-5|few
CASSQRELQPQHF
TGCGCCAGCAGCCAGCGGGAGTTGCAGCCCCAGCATTTT
>TRBV24-1|NA|TRBJ1-1|NA
CATSDTGVETEAFF
TGTGCCACCAGTGATACGGGGGTTGAAACTGAAGCTTTCTTT
>TRBV9|NA|TRBJ2-2|NA
CASSVAGPGELFF
TGTGCCAGCAGCGTAGCCGGGCCCGGGGAGCTGTTTTTT
>TRBV28|NA|TRBJ2-7|NA
CASRDGYEQYF
TGTGCCAGCAGGGACGGATACGAGCAGTACTTC
>TRBV14|TRBD1|TRBJ2-7|NA
CASSSPGQGLNEQYF
TGTGCCAGCAGTTCACCGGGACAGGGTCTCAACGAGCAGTACTTC
>TRBV9|NA|TRBJ1-2|NA
CASSVGQGGVDYGYTF
TGTGCCAGCAGCGTAGGGCAGGGAGGGGTTGACTATGGCTACACCTTC
>TRBV19|TRBD1|TRBJ1-6|NA
CASSIQGVNSPLHF
TGTGCCAGTAGTATACAGGGGGTCAATTCACCCCTCCACTTT
>TRBV5-1|NA|TRBJ1-6|NA
CASSRGISGSYNSPLHF
TGCGCCAGCAGCCGAGGTATTTCAGGCTCCTATAATTCACCCCTCCACTTT
>TRBV28|NA|TRBJ1-1|NA
CASSLITGPNTEAFF
TGTGCCAGCAGTTTAATAACAGGGCCCAACACTGAAGCTTTCTTT
>TRBV19|TRBD1|TRBJ1-1|NA
CASSIGQGAGGGTEAFF
TGTGCCAGTAGTATAGGGCAGGGGGCTGGCGGGGGCACTGAAGCTTTCTTT
>TRBV5-6|TRBD2|TRBJ2-7|NA
CASSPRDISGGYEQYF
TGTGCCAGCAGCCCCCGGGATATTAGCGGGGGATACGAGCAGTACTTC
>TRBV30|NA|TRBJ2-1|NA
CAWILARENYNEQFF
TGTGCCTGGATTCTAGCGAGGGAAAACTACAATGAGCAGTTCTTC
>TRBV11-2|NA|TRBJ1-1|NA
CASSSNYGAFF
TGTGCCAGCAGCTCGAATTATGGAGCTTTCTTT